This record concerns one T cell receptor beta chain sequence. Its target is unknown. This sample was included in a study of cytomegalovirus exposure and HLA in healthy donors. Study-wide points: Specific recognition of CMV antigens was confirmed in vitro for three chains (all CMV-associated). The study put some 150 TCR beta chains on its list as cytomegalovirus-associated.

Method: immunoSEQ multiplex PCR; TCRdb's copy keeps in-frame clones and lacks some. Here the sample spans about 63,000 clones, over 90% being singletons. The clonotype originates from a young woman in good health and CMV-seropositive. Sequenced: PBMCs.

CDR3 region: CASSEALAGDRGELFF. CDR3 DNA sequence: TGTGCCAGCAGTGAAGCTCTAGCGGGAGACCGAGGGGAGCTGTTTTTT. V and J are TRBV6-1 and TRBJ2-2; 10 nucleotides line up with TRBD2. The germline V gene has CDR1 MNHNS and CDR2 SASEGT. Trimming at V came to 0 bases and at J to 8 bases, leaving 6 bases not matched to a gene. The CDR3 is made up of 16 amino acids.